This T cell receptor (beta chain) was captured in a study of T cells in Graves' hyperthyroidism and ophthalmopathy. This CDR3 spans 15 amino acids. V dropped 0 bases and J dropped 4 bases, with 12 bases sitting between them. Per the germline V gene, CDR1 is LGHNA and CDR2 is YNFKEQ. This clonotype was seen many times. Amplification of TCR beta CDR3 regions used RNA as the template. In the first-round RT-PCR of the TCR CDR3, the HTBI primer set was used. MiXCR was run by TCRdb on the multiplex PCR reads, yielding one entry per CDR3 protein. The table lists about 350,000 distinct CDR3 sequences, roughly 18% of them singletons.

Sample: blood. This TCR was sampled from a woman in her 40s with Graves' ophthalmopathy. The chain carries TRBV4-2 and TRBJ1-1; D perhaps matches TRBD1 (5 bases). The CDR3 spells CASSQDVGGVTEAFF. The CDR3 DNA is TGTGCCAGCAGCCAAGATGTTGGAGGGGTCACTGAAGCTTTCTTT.